This T cell receptor beta chain was recorded in a study of blood T cell repertoires in COVID-19. This clone was seen more than once but under ten times. The germline V gene has CDR1 MNHEY and CDR2 SMNVEV (reference sequence). The CDR3 runs 15 residues. V lost 3 bases, J lost 5 bases, and 16 bases lay in between. Authors' data handling: Amplification from reference gene primers served as the basis for estimated nucleated cell counts. Method: immunoSEQ multiplex PCR; TCRdb's copy keeps in-frame clones and lacks some. The V and J calls and clone size were taken over from that table, and D and trimming were inferred from the DNA. The sample records about 140,000 clones, roughly four fifths being singletons.

The chain is built from TRBV27 and TRBJ2-5; weak D call: TRBD2 (5 bases). Sequencing was done on a sample of peripheral blood. This TCR came from an older man with acute or convalescent COVID-19. CDR3 amino acids: CASSFRGFNTETQYF. For the CDR3, the DNA is TGTGCCAGCAGTTTCCGGGGTTTTAATACGGAGACCCAGTACTTC.